This T cell receptor (beta chain) was profiled in a study of cytomegalovirus exposure and HLA in healthy donors. Study-level points and caveats: TCR beta chains numbering more than 150 were designated cytomegalovirus-associated.

Those who donated were healthy bone marrow donors. There were likely unrecorded immune exposures, though donors were nominally healthy when sampled. Comments on this clone: As yet, its antigen is unknown.

Primers: 60 Vbeta forward and 13 Jbeta reverse. TCRdb's table, derived via immunoSEQ multiplex PCR, lists solely in-frame clones and lacks some. The profile shows about 210,000 clones, 82% of them singletons. Germline loops: CDR1 SGHRS, CDR2 YFSETQ. J lost 4 bases, V lost 2 bases, and 7 bases had no gene match. CDR3 length: 15 amino acids. The clonotype was recovered from a man aged 40-55 years in good health and CMV-seropositive. The V gene is TRBV5-1, the J gene TRBJ1-1; 8 bases map to TRBD1. Sequenced material: PBMCs. The chain's CDR3 is CASSFYGQGATEAFF. The CDR3 bases are TGCGCCAGCAGCTTCTACGGACAGGGAGCCACTGAAGCTTTCTTT.